This section outlines one T cell receptor beta chain sequence together with its context. Its target is unknown. After removal of 2 bases from V and 2 bases from J, the junction contained 10 bases not matched to a gene. The CDR3 extends over 17 amino acids. Germline V gene data show CDR1 as SGDLS and CDR2 as YYNGEE. The data belong to a study of Ad26.COV2.S vaccination and SARS-CoV-2 variants. Looking at the study overall: Intramuscular Ad26.COV2.S at 5x10^10 or 1x10^11 viral particles. The study, taken as a whole, reports: There was reportedly substantial breadth in spike-specific CD8+ and CD4+ T cell responses after vaccination.

Sequencing was performed with immunoSEQ multiplex PCR; in TCRdb, only in-frame clones are kept and a portion is missing. The repertoire includes roughly 500,000 clones, 87% of them detected once, and roughly 13% sits in the top ten. As for treatment: around 19 received Ad26.COV2.S at low or high dose, single or two shots; a few received placebo; per-sample allocation not given. All samples were drawn on day 63, counting from the first vaccine or placebo injection. The gene calls are TRBV9 and TRBJ2-3; 8 nucleotides align to TRBD1. Here the sequenced sample was peripheral blood, taken in a trial of Ad26.COV2.S vaccine versus placebo. The TCR originated in a person aged 18-60 years who received the Ad26.COV2.S COVID-19 vaccine or a placebo. This CDR3 is CASSVGTTQGATDTQYF. CDR3 sequence (DNA): TGTGCCAGCAGCGTGGGGACCACGCAGGGGGCCACAGATACGCAGTATTTT.